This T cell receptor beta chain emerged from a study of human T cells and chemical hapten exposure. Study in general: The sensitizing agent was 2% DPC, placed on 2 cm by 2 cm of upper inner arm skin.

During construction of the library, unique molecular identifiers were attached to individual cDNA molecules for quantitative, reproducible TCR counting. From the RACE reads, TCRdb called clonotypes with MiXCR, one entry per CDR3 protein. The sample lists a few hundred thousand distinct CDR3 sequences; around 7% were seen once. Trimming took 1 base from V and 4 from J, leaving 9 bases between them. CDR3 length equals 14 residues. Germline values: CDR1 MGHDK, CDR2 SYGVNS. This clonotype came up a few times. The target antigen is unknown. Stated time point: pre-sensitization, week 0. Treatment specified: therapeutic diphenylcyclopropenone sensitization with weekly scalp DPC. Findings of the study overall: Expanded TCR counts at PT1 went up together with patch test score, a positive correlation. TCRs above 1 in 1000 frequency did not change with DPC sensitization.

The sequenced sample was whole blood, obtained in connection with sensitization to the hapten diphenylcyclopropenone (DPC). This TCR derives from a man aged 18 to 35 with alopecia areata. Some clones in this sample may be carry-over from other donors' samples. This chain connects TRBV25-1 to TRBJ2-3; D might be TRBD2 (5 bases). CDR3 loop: CASSEFEGADTQYF. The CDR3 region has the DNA TGTGCCAGCAGTGAATTCGAGGGAGCAGATACGCAGTATTTT.